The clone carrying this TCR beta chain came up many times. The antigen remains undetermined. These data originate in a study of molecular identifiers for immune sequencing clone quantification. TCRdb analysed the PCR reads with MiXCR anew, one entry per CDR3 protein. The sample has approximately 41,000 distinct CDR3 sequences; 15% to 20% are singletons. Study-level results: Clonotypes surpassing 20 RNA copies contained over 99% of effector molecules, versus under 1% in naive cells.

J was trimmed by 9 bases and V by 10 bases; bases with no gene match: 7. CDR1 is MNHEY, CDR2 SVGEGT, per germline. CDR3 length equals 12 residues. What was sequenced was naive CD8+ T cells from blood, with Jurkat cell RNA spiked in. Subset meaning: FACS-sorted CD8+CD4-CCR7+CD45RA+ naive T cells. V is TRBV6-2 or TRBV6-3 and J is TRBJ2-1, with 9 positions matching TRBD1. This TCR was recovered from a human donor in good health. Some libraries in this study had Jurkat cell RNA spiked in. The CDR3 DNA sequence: TGTGCCAATGGACAGGGGAGCGGTGAGCAGTTCTTC. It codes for CANGQGSGEQFF.